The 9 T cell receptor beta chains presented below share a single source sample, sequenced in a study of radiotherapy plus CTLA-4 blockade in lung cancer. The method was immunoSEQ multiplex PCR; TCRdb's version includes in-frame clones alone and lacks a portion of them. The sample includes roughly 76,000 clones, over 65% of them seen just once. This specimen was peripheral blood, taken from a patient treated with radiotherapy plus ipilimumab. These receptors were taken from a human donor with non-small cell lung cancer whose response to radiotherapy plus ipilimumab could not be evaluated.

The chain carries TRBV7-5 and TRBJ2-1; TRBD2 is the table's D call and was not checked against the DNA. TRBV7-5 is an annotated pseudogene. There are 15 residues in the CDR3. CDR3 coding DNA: TGTGCCAGAAGCACGGGGACTAGCGGATACAATGAGCAGTTCTTC. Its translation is CARSTGTSGYNEQFF.

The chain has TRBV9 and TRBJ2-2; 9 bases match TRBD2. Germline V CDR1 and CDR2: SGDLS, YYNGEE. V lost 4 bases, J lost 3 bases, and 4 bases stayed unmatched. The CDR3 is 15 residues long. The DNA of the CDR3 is TGTGCCAGCAGCACAATAGCGGGAGACACCGGGGAGCTGTTTTTT. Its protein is CASSTIAGDTGELFF.

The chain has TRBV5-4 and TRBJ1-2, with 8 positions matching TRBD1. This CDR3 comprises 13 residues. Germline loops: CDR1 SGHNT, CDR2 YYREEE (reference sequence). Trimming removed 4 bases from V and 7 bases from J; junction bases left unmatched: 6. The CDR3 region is CASSRTGNGGYTF. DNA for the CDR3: TGTGCCAGCAGCCGGACAGGGAATGGTGGCTACACCTTC.

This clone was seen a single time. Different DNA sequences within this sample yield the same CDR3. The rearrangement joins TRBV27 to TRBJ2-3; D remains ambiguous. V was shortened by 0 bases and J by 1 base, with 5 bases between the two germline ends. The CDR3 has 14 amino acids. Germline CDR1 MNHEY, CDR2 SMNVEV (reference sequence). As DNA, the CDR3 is TGTGCCAGCAGTTTATCCCCCGGCACAGATACGCAGTATTTT. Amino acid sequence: CASSLSPGTDTQYF.

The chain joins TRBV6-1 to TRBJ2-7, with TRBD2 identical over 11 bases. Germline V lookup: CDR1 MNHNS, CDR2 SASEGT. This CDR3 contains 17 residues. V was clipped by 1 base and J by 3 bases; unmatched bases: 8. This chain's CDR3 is CASSEGRLAGPYYEQYF. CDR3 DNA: TGTGCCAGCAGTGAAGGGCGACTAGCGGGACCCTACTACGAGCAGTACTTC.

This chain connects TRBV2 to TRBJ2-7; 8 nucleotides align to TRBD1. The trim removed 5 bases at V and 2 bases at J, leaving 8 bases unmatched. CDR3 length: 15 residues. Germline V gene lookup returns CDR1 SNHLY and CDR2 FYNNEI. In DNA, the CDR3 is TGTGCCAGCAGTAACGGACAGGGTAGAACCTACGAGCAGTACTTC. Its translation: CASSNGQGRTYEQYF.

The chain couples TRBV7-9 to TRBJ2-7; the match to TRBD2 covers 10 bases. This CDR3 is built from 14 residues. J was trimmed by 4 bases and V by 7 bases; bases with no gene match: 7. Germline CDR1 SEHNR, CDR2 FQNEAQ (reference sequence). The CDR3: CASTPTSGWYEQYF. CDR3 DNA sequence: TGTGCCAGCACCCCGACTAGCGGGTGGTACGAGCAGTACTTC.

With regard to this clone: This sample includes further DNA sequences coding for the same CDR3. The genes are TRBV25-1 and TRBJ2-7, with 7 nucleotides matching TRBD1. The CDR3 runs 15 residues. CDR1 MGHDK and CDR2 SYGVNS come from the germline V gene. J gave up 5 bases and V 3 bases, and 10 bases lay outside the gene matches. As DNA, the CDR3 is TGTGCCAGCAGTGATCCGGGACAGAGAGTCGACGAGCAGTACTTC. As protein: CASSDPGQRVDEQYF.

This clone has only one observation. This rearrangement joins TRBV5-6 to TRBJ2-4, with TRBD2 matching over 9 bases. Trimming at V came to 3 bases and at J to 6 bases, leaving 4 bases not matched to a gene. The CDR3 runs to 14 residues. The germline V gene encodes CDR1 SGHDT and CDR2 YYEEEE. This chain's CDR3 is CASSYTSGPNIQYF. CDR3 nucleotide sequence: TGTGCCAGCAGCTATACTAGCGGGCCAAACATTCAGTACTTC. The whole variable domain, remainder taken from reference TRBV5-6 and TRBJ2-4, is DAGVTQSPTHLIKTRGQQVTLRCSPKSGHDTVSWYQQALGQGPQFIFQYYEEEERQRGNFPDRFSGHQFPNYSSELNVNALLLGDSALYLCASSYTSGPNIQYFGAGTRLSVL.